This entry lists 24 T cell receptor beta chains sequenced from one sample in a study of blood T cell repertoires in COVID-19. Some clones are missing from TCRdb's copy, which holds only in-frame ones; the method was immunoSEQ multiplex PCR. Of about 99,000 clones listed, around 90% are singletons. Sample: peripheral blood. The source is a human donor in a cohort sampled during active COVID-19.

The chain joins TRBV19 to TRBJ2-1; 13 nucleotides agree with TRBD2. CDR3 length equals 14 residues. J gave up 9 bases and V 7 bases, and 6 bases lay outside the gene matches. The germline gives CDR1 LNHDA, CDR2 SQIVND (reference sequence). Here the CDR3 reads CASKGLAGVGEQFF. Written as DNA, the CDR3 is TGTGCCAGTAAAGGACTAGCGGGAGTTGGTGAGCAGTTCTTC.

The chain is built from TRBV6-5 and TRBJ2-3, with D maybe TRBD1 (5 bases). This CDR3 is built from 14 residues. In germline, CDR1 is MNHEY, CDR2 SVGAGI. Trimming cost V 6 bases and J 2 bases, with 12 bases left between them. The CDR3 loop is CASRIGAVTDTQYF. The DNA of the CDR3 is TGTGCCAGCAGAATAGGGGCCGTCACAGATACGCAGTATTTT.

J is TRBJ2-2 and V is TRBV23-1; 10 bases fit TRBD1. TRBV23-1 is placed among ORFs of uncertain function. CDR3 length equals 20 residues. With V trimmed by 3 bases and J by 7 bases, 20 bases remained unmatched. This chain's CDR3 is CASSHETQSGQGIFGGELFF. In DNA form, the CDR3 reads TGCGCCAGCAGTCATGAAACTCAGTCGGGACAGGGGATATTTGGCGGGGAGCTGTTTTTT.

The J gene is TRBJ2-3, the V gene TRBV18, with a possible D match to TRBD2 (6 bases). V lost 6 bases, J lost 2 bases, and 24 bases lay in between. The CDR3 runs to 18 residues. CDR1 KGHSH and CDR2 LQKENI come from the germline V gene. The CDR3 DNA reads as TGTGCCAGCTCTTTCGCGGGGCGGACTCCCAAATTCACAGATACGCAGTATTTT. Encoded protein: CASSFAGRTPKFTDTQYF.

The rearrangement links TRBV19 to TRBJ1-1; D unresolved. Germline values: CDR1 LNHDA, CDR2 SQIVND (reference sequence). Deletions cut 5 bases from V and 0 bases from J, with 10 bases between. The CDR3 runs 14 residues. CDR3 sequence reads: CASSHPAVNTEAFF. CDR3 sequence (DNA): TGTGCCAGTAGTCATCCGGCGGTGAACACTGAAGCTTTCTTT.

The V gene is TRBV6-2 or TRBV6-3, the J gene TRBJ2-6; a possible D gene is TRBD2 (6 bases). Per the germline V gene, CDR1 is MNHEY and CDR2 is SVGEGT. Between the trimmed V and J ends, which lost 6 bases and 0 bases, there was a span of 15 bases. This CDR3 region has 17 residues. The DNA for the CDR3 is TGTGCCAGCAGGCCTAGCGTTTCTCTCTCTGGGGCCAACGTCCTGACTTTC. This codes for CASRPSVSLSGANVLTF.

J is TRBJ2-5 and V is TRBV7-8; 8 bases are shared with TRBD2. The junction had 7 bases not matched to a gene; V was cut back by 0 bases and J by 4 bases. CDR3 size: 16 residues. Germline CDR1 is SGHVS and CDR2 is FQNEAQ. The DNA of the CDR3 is TGTGCCAGCAGCTTAGCGTGGGGACTAGAGGGAGAGACCCAGTACTTC. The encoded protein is CASSLAWGLEGETQYF.

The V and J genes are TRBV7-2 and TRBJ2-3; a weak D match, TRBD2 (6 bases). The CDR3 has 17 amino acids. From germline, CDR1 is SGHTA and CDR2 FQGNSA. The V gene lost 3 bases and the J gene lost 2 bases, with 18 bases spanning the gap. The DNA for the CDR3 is TGTGCCAGCAGCTTGCCGTCGGCGGGGATCAACACAGATACGCAGTATTTT. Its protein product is CASSLPSAGINTDTQYF.

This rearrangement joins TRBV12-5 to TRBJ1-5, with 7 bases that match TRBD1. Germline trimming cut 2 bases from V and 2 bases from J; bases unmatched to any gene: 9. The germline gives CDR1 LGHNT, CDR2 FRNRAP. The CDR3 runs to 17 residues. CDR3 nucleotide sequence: TGTGCTAGTGGTTTGTTATCACAGGGGCGCTGCAATCAGCCCCAGCATTTT. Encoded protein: CASGLLSQGRCNQPQHF.

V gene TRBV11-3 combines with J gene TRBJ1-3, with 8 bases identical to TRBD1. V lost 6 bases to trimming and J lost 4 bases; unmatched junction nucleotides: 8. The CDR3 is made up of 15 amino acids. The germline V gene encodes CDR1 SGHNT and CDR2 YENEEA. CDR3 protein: CASSFSRGQGNTIYF. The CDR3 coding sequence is TGTGCCAGCAGTTTCTCCAGGGGGCAAGGAAACACCATATATTTT.

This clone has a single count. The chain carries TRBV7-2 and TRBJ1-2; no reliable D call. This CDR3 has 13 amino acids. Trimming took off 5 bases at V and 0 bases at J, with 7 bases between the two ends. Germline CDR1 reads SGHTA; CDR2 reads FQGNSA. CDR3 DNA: TGTGCCAGCAGCCTGACAACTAACTATGGCTACACCTTC. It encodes CASSLTTNYGYTF.

Here the CDR3 DNA reads TGCGCCCCTAGCCCAGGACAGAATTATAGCAATCAGCCCCAGCATTTT. As protein: CAPSPGQNYSNQPQHF. The J gene is TRBJ1-5, the V gene TRBV10-1; a possible D gene is TRBD1 (6 bases). The CDR3 runs 16 residues. V lost 11 bases, J lost 0 bases, and 20 bases lay in between. Germline V gene data show CDR1 as WNHNN and CDR2 as SYGVQD (reference sequence).

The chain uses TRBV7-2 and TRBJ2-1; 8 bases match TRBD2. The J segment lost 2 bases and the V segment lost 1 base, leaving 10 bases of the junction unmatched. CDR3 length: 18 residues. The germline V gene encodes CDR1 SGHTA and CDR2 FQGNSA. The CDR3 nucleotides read TGTGCCAGCAGCTTAGTGAGGGCCAGCGGGGGTCCCTACAATGAGCAGTTCTTC. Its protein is CASSLVRASGGPYNEQFF.

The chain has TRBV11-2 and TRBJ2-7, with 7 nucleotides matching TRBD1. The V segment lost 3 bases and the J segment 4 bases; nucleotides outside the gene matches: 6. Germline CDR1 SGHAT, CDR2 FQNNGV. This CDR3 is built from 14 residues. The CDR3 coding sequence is TGTGCCAGCAGCTTTGGGACAGTCCCATACGAGCAGTACTTC. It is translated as CASSFGTVPYEQYF. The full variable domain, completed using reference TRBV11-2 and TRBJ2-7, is EAGVAQSPRYKIIEKRQSVAFWCNPISGHATLYWYQQILGQGPKLLIQFQNNGVVDDSQLPKDRFSAERLKGVDSTLKIQPAKLEDSAVYLCASSFGTVPYEQYFGPGTRLTVT.

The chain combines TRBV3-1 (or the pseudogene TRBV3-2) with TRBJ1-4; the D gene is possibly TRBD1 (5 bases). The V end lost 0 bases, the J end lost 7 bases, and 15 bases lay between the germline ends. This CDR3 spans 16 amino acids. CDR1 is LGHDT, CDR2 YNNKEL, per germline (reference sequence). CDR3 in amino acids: CASSQDDGEGFEKLFF. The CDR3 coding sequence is TGTGCCAGCAGCCAAGATGATGGGGAGGGGTTTGAAAAACTGTTTTTT.

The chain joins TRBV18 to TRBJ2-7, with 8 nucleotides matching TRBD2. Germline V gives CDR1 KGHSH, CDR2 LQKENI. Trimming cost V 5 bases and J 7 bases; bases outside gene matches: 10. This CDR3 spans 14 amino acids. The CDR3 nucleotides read TGTGCCAGCTCAAACCGGGGACTAGATGGGGAGCAGTACTTC. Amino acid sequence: CASSNRGLDGEQYF.

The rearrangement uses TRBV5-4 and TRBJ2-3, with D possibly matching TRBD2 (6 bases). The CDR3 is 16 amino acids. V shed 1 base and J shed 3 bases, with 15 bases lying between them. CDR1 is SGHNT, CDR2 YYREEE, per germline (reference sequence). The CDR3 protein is CASSLRGGKETDTQYF. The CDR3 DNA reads TGTGCCAGCAGCTTGCGTGGCGGGAAAGAAACAGATACGCAGTATTTT. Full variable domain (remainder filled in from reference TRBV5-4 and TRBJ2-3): ETGVTQSPTHLIKTRGQQVTLRCSSQSGHNTVSWYQQALGQGPQFIFQYYREEENGRGNFPPRFSGLQFPNYSSELNVNALELDDSALYLCASSLRGGKETDTQYFGPGTRLTVL.

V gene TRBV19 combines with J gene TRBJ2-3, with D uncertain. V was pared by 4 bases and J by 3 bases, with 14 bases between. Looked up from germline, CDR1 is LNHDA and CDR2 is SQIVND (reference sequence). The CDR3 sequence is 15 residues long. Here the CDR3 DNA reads TGTGCCAGTAGTACCCGACTTACTCCTACAGATACGCAGTATTTT. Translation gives CASSTRLTPTDTQYF.

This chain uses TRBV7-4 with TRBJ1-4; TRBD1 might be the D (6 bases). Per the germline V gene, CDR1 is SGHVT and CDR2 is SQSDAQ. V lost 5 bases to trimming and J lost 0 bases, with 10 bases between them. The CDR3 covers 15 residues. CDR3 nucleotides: TGTGCCAGCAGCCGGACAGCATCAACTAATGAAAAACTGTTTTTT. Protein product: CASSRTASTNEKLFF.

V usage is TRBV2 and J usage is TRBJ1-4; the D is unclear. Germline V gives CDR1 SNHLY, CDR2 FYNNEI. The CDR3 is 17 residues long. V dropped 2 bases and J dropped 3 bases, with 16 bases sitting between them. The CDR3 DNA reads TGTGCCAGCAGTGAATTGGCGGCTGAAAGCCCTAATGAAAAACTGTTTTTT. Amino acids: CASSELAAESPNEKLFF.

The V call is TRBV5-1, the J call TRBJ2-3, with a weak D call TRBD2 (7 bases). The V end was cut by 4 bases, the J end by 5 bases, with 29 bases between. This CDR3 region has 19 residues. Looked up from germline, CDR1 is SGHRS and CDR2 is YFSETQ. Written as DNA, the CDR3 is TGCGCCAGCAGCCCGCTCCCAGGCCCCATAGGGGGGGCCCGAGATACGCAGTATTTT. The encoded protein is CASSPLPGPIGGARDTQYF.

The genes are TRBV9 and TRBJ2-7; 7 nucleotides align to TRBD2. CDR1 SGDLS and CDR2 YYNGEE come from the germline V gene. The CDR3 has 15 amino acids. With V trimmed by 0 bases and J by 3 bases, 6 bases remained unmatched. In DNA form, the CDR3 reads TGTGCCAGCAGCGTAGCTGCGGGAGCCCTCTACGAGCAGTACTTC. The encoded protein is CASSVAAGALYEQYF.

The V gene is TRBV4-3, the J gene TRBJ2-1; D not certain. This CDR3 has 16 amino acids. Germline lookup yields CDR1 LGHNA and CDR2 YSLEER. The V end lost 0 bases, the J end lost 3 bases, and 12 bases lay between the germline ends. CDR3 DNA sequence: TGCGCCAGCAGCCAAGATCGAGGTGGCGGCTACAATGAGCAGTTCTTC. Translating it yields CASSQDRGGGYNEQFF.

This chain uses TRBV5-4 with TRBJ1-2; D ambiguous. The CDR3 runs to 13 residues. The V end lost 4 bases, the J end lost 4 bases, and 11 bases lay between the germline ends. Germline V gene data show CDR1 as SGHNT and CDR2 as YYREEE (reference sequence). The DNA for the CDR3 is TGTGCCAGCAGCCTGAGCGGGAGCTATGGCTACACCTTC. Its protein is CASSLSGSYGYTF.